The rows below give T cell receptor beta chains drawn from one sample of a study of cytotoxic CD8 clonotypes in ibrutinib-treated CLL. Produced via immunoSEQ multiplex PCR; TCRdb's table is partial and in-frame only. The sample lists 85,000 or so clones; about 76% were seen once. Here the sequenced sample was PBMCs, taken after 12 months of ibrutinib treatment. The receptor source for this set is a human donor with chronic lymphocytic leukemia. Each CDR3 is given with its conserved first and last residue. D genes are given only for firm matches. The listing skips clone size in some rows; elsewhere it reads once, few, many or a size class.

clone_size | d_call | j_call | v_call | cdr3_nt | cdr3_aa
. | TRBD1 | TRBJ1-3 | TRBV6-5 | TGTGCCACTCGTACAGGGGCGGGTGGAAACACCATATATTTT | CATRTGAGGNTIYF
. | TRBD1 | TRBJ1-2 | TRBV19 | TGTGCCAGTAGCTCCATAGGGGGCCGGGACGTTGGCTACACCTTC | CASSSIGGRDVGYTF
. | TRBD2 | TRBJ2-1 | TRBV18 | TGTGCCAGCTCACCCCTAGCGGGAGGGCCTCATGAGCAGTTCTTC | CASSPLAGGPHEQFF
. | TRBD2 | TRBJ2-3 | TRBV10-3 | TGTGCCATCGGTGGGGGGAGGGCCGATACGCAGTATTTT | CAIGGGRADTQYF
. | . | TRBJ1-1 | TRBV6-1 | TGTGCCTTAAACAGGATTGGTGAAGCTTTCTTT | CALNRIGEAFF
. | TRBD1 | TRBJ1-2 | TRBV6-5 | TGTGCCAGCAGTTACGGGACAGTTTATGGCTACACCTTC | CASSYGTVYGYTF
few | TRBD1 | TRBJ2-7 | TRBV5-6 | TGTGCCAGCAGCCCCGGACAGGCCCACGAGCAGTACTTC | CASSPGQAHEQYF
once | TRBD1 | TRBJ2-3 | TRBV28 | TGTGCCAGCAGAGGGGCCGGGACAGAATCTGTACGTGCGCAGTATTTT | CASRGAGTESVRAQYF
. | . | TRBJ2-7 | TRBV5-8 | TGTGCCAGCAGCTTGCCGTCCTACGAGCAGTACTTC | CASSLPSYEQYF
. | . | TRBJ1-2 | TRBV7-2 | TGTGCCAGCAGTACCAGGGCCAAAGGGGGCTACACCTTC | CASSTRAKGGYTF
. | TRBD2 | TRBJ2-2 | TRBV5-1 | TGCGCCAGCAGCCCGGGACTAGCGGCGGGCACCGGGGAGCTGTTTTTT | CASSPGLAAGTGELFF
. | . | TRBJ2-7 | TRBV5-6 | TGTGCCAGCAGCAGCATAGGGGGGCCCTACGAGCAGTACTTC | CASSSIGGPYEQYF
. | . | TRBJ1-2 | TRBV27 | TGTGCCAGCAGTCCCGGGGCCGTATATGGCTACACCTTC | CASSPGAVYGYTF
. | TRBD2 | TRBJ2-2 | TRBV18 | TGTGCCAGCTCACCACGGACTAGCGGGGATGGCGGGGAGCTGTTTTTT | CASSPRTSGDGGELFF
few | TRBD2 | TRBJ2-1 | TRBV7-2 | TGTGCCAGCAGCCCCCCAGGCGGGAGGGGCAATGAGCAGTTCTTC | CASSPPGGRGNEQFF
. | . | TRBJ2-7 | TRBV10-3 | TGTGCCATCAGTGAGGGCCGCTCCTACGAGCAGTACTTC | CAISEGRSYEQYF
. | TRBD1 | TRBJ1-4 | TRBV11-2 | TGTGCCAGCAGCTCACAGGGGGCTTACGAAAAACTGTTTTTT | CASSSQGAYEKLFF
. | . | TRBJ1-1 | TRBV6-6 | TGTGCCACCAACCATCCCGAAGCTTTCTTT | CATNHPEAFF
. | TRBD1 | TRBJ1-2 | TRBV15 | TGTGCCACCAGCGGAATTATTACAGGGGAAGGCTACACCTTC | CATSGIITGEGYTF
once | . | TRBJ1-5 | TRBV19 | TGTGCCAGTAGCGAGGGGACCGCCAGCCATCAGCCCCAGCATTTT | CASSEGTASHQPQHF
. | TRBD1 | TRBJ1-4 | TRBV9 | TGTGCCAGCAGCGAAAACCAGGGGGCTGGAGAAAAACTGTTTTTT | CASSENQGAGEKLFF
few | . | TRBJ1-2 | TRBV4-2 | TGTGCCAGCAGCCCTTCTCGGGACACCCACTATGGCTACACCTTC | CASSPSRDTHYGYTF